Shown below are 18 T cell receptor beta chains from a single sample sequenced in a study of human versus mouse CDR3 diversity and MHC coevolution. The repertoire was sequenced with immunoSEQ multiplex PCR; TCRdb's copy has only in-frame clones and lacks some. The data contain about 83,000 clones, just under 95% of them singletons. Input material: naive CD4+ T cells from blood. Subset here: CD45RO-negative CD62L-positive naive CD4 T cells. These receptors originate from a person aged 25-75 years in good health.

This clone was observed a handful of times. This chain uses TRBV7-9 with TRBJ2-4; the D gene is possibly TRBD1 (6 bases). The germline CDR1 and CDR2 sequences are SEHNR and FQNEAQ (reference sequence). CDR3 length: 13 amino acids. Trimming took 5 bases from V and 7 from J, leaving 12 bases between them. CDR3 amino acids: CASSDQGRNIQYF. The CDR3 DNA follows: TGTGCCAGCAGCGACCAGGGGCGCAACATTCAGTACTTC.

The V call is TRBV4-1, the J call TRBJ2-1; 7 bases match TRBD2. This CDR3 is built from 17 residues. Germline trimming cut 2 bases from V and 5 bases from J; bases unmatched to any gene: 12. Germline values: CDR1 MGHRA, CDR2 YSYEKL. The CDR3 region has the DNA TGCGCCAGCAGCCAATATCCTAGCGGCGGATTTGACAATGAGCAGTTCTTC. Residues: CASSQYPSGGFDNEQFF.

The chain employs TRBV2 and TRBJ1-4; the D gene is possibly TRBD1 (6 bases). CDR1 is SNHLY, CDR2 FYNNEI, per germline. V lost 6 bases to trimming and J lost 5 bases, with 10 bases between them. The CDR3 is 13 amino acids. CDR3 coding DNA: TGTGCCAGCAGAGGGGGTCAGAATGAAAAACTGTTTTTT. The encoded protein is CASRGGQNEKLFF.

The V and J genes are TRBV15 and TRBJ1-1; a possible D gene is TRBD1 (5 bases). Deletions cut 3 bases from V and 12 bases from J, with 14 bases between. The CDR3 has 12 residues. Germline V lookup: CDR1 LNHNV, CDR2 YYDKDF (reference sequence). CDR3 sequence (DNA): TGTGCCACCAGCAGTCTTCAGGGTTTGCCTTTCTTT. Translating gives CATSSLQGLPFF. The entire variable domain, with the rest obtained from reference TRBV15 and TRBJ1-1, is as follows: DAMVIQNPRYQVTQFGKPVTLSCSQTLNHNVMYWYQQKSSQAPKLLFHYYDKDFNNEADTPDNFQSRRPNTSFCFLDIRSPGLGDTAMYLCATSSLQGLPFFGQGTRLTVV.

The chain carries TRBV7-9 and TRBJ2-1, with TRBD2 matching 11 bases. This CDR3 comprises 17 residues. Trimming removed 5 bases from V and 3 bases from J; junction bases left unmatched: 9. Germline V CDR1 and CDR2: SEHNR, FQNEAQ (reference sequence). The chain's CDR3 is CASSPIGTSGFYNEQFF. CDR3 nucleotide sequence: TGTGCCAGCAGCCCCATAGGGACTAGCGGATTCTACAATGAGCAGTTCTTC.

This chain joins TRBV7-2 and TRBJ1-1, with D perhaps matching TRBD1 (5 bases). Germline V CDR1 and CDR2: SGHTA, FQGNSA. V lost 5 bases, J lost 2 bases, and 9 bases lay in between. CDR3 length: 13 amino acids. The CDR3 DNA sequence: TGTGCCAGCAGCCAGACAGCTAACACTGAAGCTTTCTTT. Translation: CASSQTANTEAFF.

This clone has a single count. V gene TRBV5-1 combines with J gene TRBJ1-4; tentative D call: TRBD1 (5 bases). CDR1 is SGHRS and CDR2 is YFSETQ in the germline V gene. The CDR3 is made up of 15 amino acids. Trimming took off 3 bases at V and 3 bases at J, with 12 bases between the two ends. CDR3 coding DNA: TGCGCCAGCAGCTCTCAACAGGCTCCTAATGAAAAACTGTTTTTT. Its translation is CASSSQQAPNEKLFF.

This clone was detected once. The V and J genes are TRBV7-2 and TRBJ2-4, with 9 bases that match TRBD2. V lost 5 bases, J lost 6 bases, and 11 bases stayed unmatched. CDR3 size: 16 residues. Looked up from germline, CDR1 is SGHTA and CDR2 is FQGNSA. The CDR3: CASSPVALAGINIQYF. DNA for the CDR3: TGTGCCAGCAGCCCTGTAGCGCTAGCGGGAATAAACATTCAGTACTTC.

The rearrangement links TRBV5-1 to TRBJ2-2; D is possibly TRBD2 (7 bases). The V gene's germline CDR1 is SGHRS and CDR2 YFSETQ. The CDR3 spans 14 residues. The V and J ends lost 3 bases and 8 bases respectively, with 14 bases between them. CDR3 sequence (DNA): TGCGCCAGCAGCTCCACCGGGGGGCCGGGGGAGCTGTTTTTT. Protein: CASSSTGGPGELFF.

This chain links TRBV7-9 with TRBJ1-4; 9 bases line up with TRBD1. V was clipped by 4 bases and J by 3 bases; unmatched bases: 3. The CDR3 has 15 residues. Germline lookup yields CDR1 SEHNR and CDR2 FQNEAQ (reference sequence). The CDR3 region has the DNA TGTGCCAGCAGCTCCGGGGACAGGGCTAATGAAAAACTGTTTTTT. It codes for CASSSGDRANEKLFF.

The chain recombines TRBV29-1 with TRBJ2-2; TRBD1 matches at 9 bases. The junction had 5 bases not matched to a gene; V was cut back by 5 bases and J by 4 bases. CDR1 is SQVTM and CDR2 is ANQGSEA in the germline V gene. The CDR3 contains 14 residues. As DNA, the CDR3 is TGCAGCGTTAAGGACAGGGGTGGCACCGGGGAGCTGTTTTTT. Its translation is CSVKDRGGTGELFF.

This chain joins TRBV5-5 and TRBJ2-7, with D possibly matching TRBD1 (5 bases). Germline assignment: CDR1 SGHKS and CDR2 YYEKEE (reference sequence). The germline V and J ends were trimmed by 0 bases and 11 bases, with 12 bases remaining between them. This CDR3 comprises 12 residues. CDR3: CASSLDGAGKYF. DNA for the CDR3: TGTGCCAGCAGCTTGGATGGGGCAGGGAAGTACTTC.

The chain recombines TRBV2 with TRBJ2-7; D is unclear. The germline V gene has CDR1 SNHLY and CDR2 FYNNEI. V was shortened by 6 bases and J by 0 bases, with 6 bases between the two germline ends. The CDR3 extends over 12 amino acids. CDR3 in DNA: TGTGCCAGCAGACTCGACTCCTACGAGCAGTACTTC. This translates into CASRLDSYEQYF.

The table lists this clone with a count of one. This chain connects TRBV30 to TRBJ1-3, with D possibly being TRBD1 (6 bases). This CDR3 region has 14 residues. Germline values: CDR1 GTSNPN, CDR2 SVGIG (reference sequence). The V end lost 5 bases, the J end lost 2 bases, and 13 bases lay between the germline ends. In DNA, the CDR3 is TGTGCCTGGGGAGGTTGGGGGCCTGGAAACACCATATATTTT. Residues: CAWGGWGPGNTIYF.

This clone was recorded only once. This sequence joins TRBV7-2 and TRBJ1-1; a weak D match, TRBD1 (5 bases). CDR1 is SGHTA, CDR2 FQGNSA, per germline. Trimming took off 2 bases at V and 3 bases at J, with 16 bases between the two ends. CDR3 length: 16 residues. CDR3: CASSLSRVRLDTEAFF. The CDR3 DNA is TGTGCCAGCAGCTTAAGCAGGGTGCGGTTGGACACTGAAGCTTTCTTT.

V usage is TRBV6-5 and J usage is TRBJ1-6, with 10 bases matching TRBD1. The CDR3 spans 14 residues. V was clipped by 2 bases and J by 10 bases; unmatched bases: 2. Germline CDR1 reads MNHEY; CDR2 reads SVGAGI. The CDR3 is CASSYGTGESPLHF. The CDR3 nucleotides are TGTGCCAGCAGTTACGGGACAGGGGAGTCACCCCTCCACTTT.

The chain combines TRBV16 with TRBJ1-4; no firm D call. Germline V gives CDR1 KGHSY, CDR2 FQNENV. With 1 base removed from V and 7 bases from J, the gap between germline ends came to 13 bases. This CDR3 spans 15 amino acids. CDR3 amino acids: CASSQFLGSGEKLFF. CDR3 bases: TGTGCCAGCAGCCAATTTTTGGGCAGCGGTGAAAAACTGTTTTTT.

The chain combines TRBV6-1 with TRBJ1-5, with D perhaps matching TRBD1 (5 bases). This CDR3 comprises 15 residues. The germline V gene encodes CDR1 MNHNS and CDR2 SASEGT. V was pared by 8 bases and J by 0 bases, with 14 bases between. CDR3 bases: TGTGCCAGCGGACCCCGACAGTATAGCAATCAGCCCCAGCATTTT. It is translated as CASGPRQYSNQPQHF.